The T cell receptor (beta chain) under discussion was sequenced for a study of radiotherapy plus CTLA-4 blockade in lung cancer. TCRdb keeps only in-frame clones here, not all; method: immunoSEQ multiplex PCR. The table shows around 91,000 clones, with about 91% occurring only once. The CDR3 has 15 amino acids. V was clipped by 2 bases and J by 8 bases, with 16 bases between them. Germline V CDR1 and CDR2: MRHNA, SNTAGT. Whole-study results and caveats: Per reports, early blood T cell clone dynamics, plus interferon-beta, forecast response most strongly. Blood saw expansion of tumor-derived TCR clones after radiotherapy plus ipilimumab.

People whose metastatic non-small-cell lung cancer was chemo-refractory got focal radiation along with CTLA-4 blockade by ipilimumab. Notes on this clone: Its antigen remains unidentified.

V and J are TRBV6-4 and TRBJ2-1; perhaps TRBD2 as D (6 bases). This receptor was obtained from a human donor with non-small cell lung cancer that progressed on radiotherapy plus ipilimumab. This specimen consisted of peripheral blood, obtained from a patient treated with radiotherapy plus ipilimumab. The CDR3: CASSDEGGPVDEQFF. The CDR3 nucleotides are TGTGCCAGCAGTGACGAGGGAGGACCCGTGGATGAGCAGTTCTTC.